Listed below are T cell receptor beta chains from one sample, sequenced in a study of blood T cell repertoires in COVID-19. TCRdb keeps only in-frame clones here, not all; method: immunoSEQ multiplex PCR. The sample records under 150,000 clones, approximately 80% being singletons. The sample consisted of peripheral blood. These receptors all come from a man in his 60s with active or convalescent COVID-19. Each CDR3 is given with its conserved first and last residue. D genes are given only for firm matches. Size values are once, few and many counts, or a class for expanded clones, and some rows have none.

TRBV2	TRBJ2-3	NA	NA	TGTGCCAGCAGTTTGGGGGCCCCTGTATTAGATACGCAGTATTTT	CASSLGAPVLDTQYF
TRBV6-2/TRBV6-3	TRBJ2-5	once	NA	TGTGCCAGCAGTTACTCGTTGCCGACTGGGGAGACCCAGTACTTC	CASSYSLPTGETQYF
TRBV6-6	TRBJ2-3	NA	TRBD2	TGTGCCAGCAGTTACATCAGCGGGAGGGCCGGAGATACGCAGTATTTT	CASSYISGRAGDTQYF
TRBV28	TRBJ1-4	NA	TRBD1	TGTGCCAGCAGTTCCCCCGGGACAGTTAATGAAAAACTGTTTTTT	CASSSPGTVNEKLFF
TRBV7-6	TRBJ2-3	once	TRBD2	TGTGCCAGCAGCCCGAAACTAGCGGGATTACATACGCAGTATTTT	CASSPKLAGLHTQYF
TRBV28	TRBJ1-3	few	TRBD1	TGTGCCAGCAGTCCCAGGGGACAGATCTCTGGAAACACCATATATTTT	CASSPRGQISGNTIYF
TRBV9	TRBJ2-2	NA	NA	TGTGCCAGCAGCCCGTTATTTGGAGGGGACGGGGAGCTGTTTTTT	CASSPLFGGDGELFF
TRBV5-1	TRBJ1-1	NA	TRBD1	TGCGCCAGCAGCTTTTTCTCCGGGACAGGGGAAAGCACTGAAGCTTTCTTT	CASSFFSGTGESTEAFF
TRBV7-2	TRBJ2-7	NA	NA	TGTGCCAGCAGCCCCCCAGGGCAGGTCTACGAGCAGTACTTC	CASSPPGQVYEQYF
TRBV7-2	TRBJ1-2	NA	NA	TGTGCCAGCAGCACGGACGGGGGTGAGGGCTACACCTTC	CASSTDGGEGYTF
TRBV7-3	TRBJ2-2	NA	TRBD2	TGTGCCAGCAGCCCCGACGGGGGGGGAATGAACACCGGGGAGCTGTTTTTT	CASSPDGGGMNTGELFF
TRBV5-4	TRBJ1-2	NA	NA	TGTGCCAGCAGCTACCAGGGTACAGCTAACTATGGCTACACCTTC	CASSYQGTANYGYTF
TRBV7-9	TRBJ2-3	NA	NA	TGTGCCAGCAGCTTAGCCTTACTAAGGAGCACAGATACGCAGTATTTT	CASSLALLRSTDTQYF
TRBV6-2/TRBV6-3	TRBJ2-3	NA	TRBD2	TGTGCCAGCAGTTCTCCTCGGACTAGCGGGAGGGCCGGAGATACGCAGTATTTT	CASSSPRTSGRAGDTQYF
TRBV27	TRBJ2-2	once	TRBD2	TGTGCCAGCAGACTAGCGGTGAACACCGGGGAGCTGTTTTTT	CASRLAVNTGELFF
TRBV15	TRBJ1-5	NA	NA	TGTGCCACCAGCAGTGGAGGGGTTCAGCCCCAGCATTTT	CATSSGGVQPQHF
TRBV7-2	TRBJ2-7	NA	TRBD2	TGTGCCAGCAGCTCCCGCGGGAGGACGGGGGAGCAGTACTTC	CASSSRGRTGEQYF
TRBV28	TRBJ2-1	NA	TRBD2	TGTGCCAGCAGTTTTAGCGGGGAGGTGCGTTCCAATGAGCAGTTCTTC	CASSFSGEVRSNEQFF
TRBV6-5	TRBJ1-1	NA	NA	TGTGCCAGCAGTTACTTTTTTGGGAGACTGAACACTGAAGCTTTCTTT	CASSYFFGRLNTEAFF
TRBV3-1/TRBV3-2	TRBJ2-1	NA	NA	TGTGCCAGCAGCCAAGATCTGGGACTCCACAATGAGCAGTTCTTC	CASSQDLGLHNEQFF
TRBV5-1	TRBJ2-7	NA	TRBD2	TGCGCCAGCAGCGTGACTAGCGGGAGGGCCTTATCCGAGCAGTACTTC	CASSVTSGRALSEQYF
TRBV7-9	TRBJ2-2	NA	NA	TGTGCCAGCAGCTTCGGCGACAGGTCGAACACCGGGGAGCTGTTTTTT	CASSFGDRSNTGELFF
TRBV19	TRBJ1-6	NA	NA	TGTGCCAGTAGTATAGACGTGCGCGAGTGGAGTTCACCCCTCCACTTT	CASSIDVREWSSPLHF
TRBV6-6	TRBJ2-5	NA	NA	TGTGCCAGAGCCCGGGGGTCCTGGGAGACCCAGTACTTC	CARARGSWETQYF
TRBV28	TRBJ2-2	NA	NA	TGTGCCAGCAGTTTATGGGGGGGACAGGGGGAGCTGTTTTTT	CASSLWGGQGELFF
TRBV19	TRBJ2-3	NA	TRBD1	TGTGCCAGTAGTACCGGACAGGCCTACACAGATACGCAGTATTTT	CASSTGQAYTDTQYF
TRBV6-5	TRBJ2-7	once	TRBD1	TGTGCCACCTACCACTGGACAGGGCCCTACGAGCAGTACTTC	CATYHWTGPYEQYF
TRBV5-1	TRBJ1-5	few	TRBD1	TGCGCCAGCAGCTTGGGGCCGGGACAGGGGGGCAATCAGCCCCAGCATTTT	CASSLGPGQGGNQPQHF
TRBV5-1	TRBJ2-3	NA	NA	TGCGCCAGCAGCGGGGACTCCATCTGGGCCACAGATACGCAGTATTTT	CASSGDSIWATDTQYF
TRBV18	TRBJ1-1	NA	NA	TGTGCCAGCTCACCCTTTCCCACTGCCACTGAAGCTTTCTTT	CASSPFPTATEAFF
TRBV28	TRBJ1-1	NA	TRBD1	TGTGCCAGCAGTTTACGGACAGGGGGGACCTCTTGGACTGAAGCTTTCTTT	CASSLRTGGTSWTEAFF
TRBV18	TRBJ1-1	NA	NA	TGTGCCAGCTCACCGCCTTATCGGGGGAACACTGAAGCTTTCTTT	CASSPPYRGNTEAFF
TRBV3-1/TRBV3-2	TRBJ1-2	NA	TRBD1	TGTGCCAGCAGCCAAGATACTACAGGGGGGAACTATGGCTACACCTTC	CASSQDTTGGNYGYTF
TRBV25-1	TRBJ2-7	NA	NA	TGTGCCAGCAGTGGTTTCGACTACCAGTACGAGCAGTACTTC	CASSGFDYQYEQYF
TRBV7-2	TRBJ1-5	NA	TRBD1	TGTGCCAGCAGCCTAGGGGGGGACAGAATTTATAGCAATCAGCCCCAGCATTTT	CASSLGGDRIYSNQPQHF
TRBV11-2	TRBJ1-1	NA	NA	TGTGCCAGCAGCACCGAGGGCGCTACTGAAGCTTTCTTT	CASSTEGATEAFF
TRBV7-3	TRBJ2-6	NA	TRBD2	TGTGCCAGCAGCCGGCTAGCGGGTGGGGCCAACGTCCTGACTTTC	CASSRLAGGANVLTF
TRBV28	TRBJ1-6	NA	NA	TGTGCCAGCATTGGGGCAGGGGAATCACCCCTCCACTTT	CASIGAGESPLHF
TRBV7-2	TRBJ1-5	NA	NA	TGTGCCAGCAGCTTAGGTCGCGATCAGCCCCAGCATTTT	CASSLGRDQPQHF
TRBV21-1	TRBJ1-5	NA	NA	TGTGCCAGCAGCCCCAGGGAGGAGTGCCAGCCCCAGCATTTT	CASSPREECQPQHF
TRBV24-1	TRBJ2-5	NA	NA	TGTGCCACCAGTGATTTGCACAAAGAGACCCAGTACTTC	CATSDLHKETQYF
TRBV7-2	TRBJ2-7	NA	TRBD1	TGTGCCAGCAGCTCCCGGACAGGGGGACTCTACGAGCAGTACTTC	CASSSRTGGLYEQYF
TRBV28	TRBJ2-3	few	TRBD1	TGTGCCAGCAGTCGACAGGGGGCTCTTACAGATACGCAGTATTTT	CASSRQGALTDTQYF
TRBV7-9	TRBJ2-7	few	NA	TGTGCCAGCAGCTTAGTGGTCGGGACTGGCGTCGAGCAGTACTTC	CASSLVVGTGVEQYF
TRBV7-9	TRBJ1-1	NA	NA	TGTGCCAGCAGTCGAATGACGGGGAACACTGAAGCTTTCTTT	CASSRMTGNTEAFF
TRBV28	TRBJ1-2	NA	NA	TGTGCCAGCACTTGGGCCAGGGGCTATGGCTACACCTTC	CASTWARGYGYTF
TRBV19	TRBJ1-5	few	TRBD1	TGTGCCAGTAGTAGTACAGGGGGAAATCAGCCCCAGCATTTT	CASSSTGGNQPQHF
TRBV6-5	TRBJ2-7	NA	NA	TGTGCCAGCAGTAGGACAGCGACTTACGAGCAGTACTTC	CASSRTATYEQYF
TRBV7-2	TRBJ1-6	NA	NA	TGTGCCAGCAGCCCCCCGGGAGGGACGTTCAATTCACCCCTCCACTTT	CASSPPGGTFNSPLHF
TRBV4-2	TRBJ2-3	NA	TRBD2	TGTGCCAGCAGCCGATCTTATGCGGGAGCCAGTGGAGATACGCAGTATTTT	CASSRSYAGASGDTQYF
TRBV7-2	TRBJ1-1	medium-sized	TRBD1	TGTGCCAGCAGCGACAGGGAATACACTGAAGCTTTCTTT	CASSDREYTEAFF
TRBV7-2	TRBJ2-7	NA	NA	TGTGCCAGCAGCTCCGGGGGTCCTCTGGAGCAGTACTTC	CASSSGGPLEQYF